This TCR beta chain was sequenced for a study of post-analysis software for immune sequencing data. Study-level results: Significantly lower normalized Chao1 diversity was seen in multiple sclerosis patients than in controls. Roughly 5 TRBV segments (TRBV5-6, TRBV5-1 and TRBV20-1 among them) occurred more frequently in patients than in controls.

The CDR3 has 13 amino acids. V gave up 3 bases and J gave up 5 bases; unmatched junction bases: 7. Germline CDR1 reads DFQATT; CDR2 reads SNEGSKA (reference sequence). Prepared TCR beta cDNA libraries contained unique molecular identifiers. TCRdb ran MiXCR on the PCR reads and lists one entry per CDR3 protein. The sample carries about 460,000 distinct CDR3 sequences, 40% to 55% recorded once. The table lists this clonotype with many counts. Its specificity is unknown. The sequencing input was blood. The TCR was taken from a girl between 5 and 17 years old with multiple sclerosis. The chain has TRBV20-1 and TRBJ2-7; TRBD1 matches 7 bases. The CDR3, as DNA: TGCAGTGCTAGGGGTTCGCAGGGGGACGAGCAGTACTTC. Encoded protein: CSARGSQGDEQYF.